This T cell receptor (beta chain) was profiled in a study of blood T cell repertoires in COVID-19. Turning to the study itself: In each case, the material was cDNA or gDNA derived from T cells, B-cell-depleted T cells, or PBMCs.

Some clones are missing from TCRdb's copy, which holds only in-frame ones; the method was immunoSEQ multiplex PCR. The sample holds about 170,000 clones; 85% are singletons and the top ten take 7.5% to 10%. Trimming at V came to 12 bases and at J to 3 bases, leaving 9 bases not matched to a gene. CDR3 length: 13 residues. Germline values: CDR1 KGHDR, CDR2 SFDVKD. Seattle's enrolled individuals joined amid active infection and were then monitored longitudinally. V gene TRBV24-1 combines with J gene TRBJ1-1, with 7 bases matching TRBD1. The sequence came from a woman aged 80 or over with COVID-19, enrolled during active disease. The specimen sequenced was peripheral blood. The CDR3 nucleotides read TGTGCCGTACGGATCAGGGGGGACACTGAAGCTTTCTTT. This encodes CAVRIRGDTEAFF.